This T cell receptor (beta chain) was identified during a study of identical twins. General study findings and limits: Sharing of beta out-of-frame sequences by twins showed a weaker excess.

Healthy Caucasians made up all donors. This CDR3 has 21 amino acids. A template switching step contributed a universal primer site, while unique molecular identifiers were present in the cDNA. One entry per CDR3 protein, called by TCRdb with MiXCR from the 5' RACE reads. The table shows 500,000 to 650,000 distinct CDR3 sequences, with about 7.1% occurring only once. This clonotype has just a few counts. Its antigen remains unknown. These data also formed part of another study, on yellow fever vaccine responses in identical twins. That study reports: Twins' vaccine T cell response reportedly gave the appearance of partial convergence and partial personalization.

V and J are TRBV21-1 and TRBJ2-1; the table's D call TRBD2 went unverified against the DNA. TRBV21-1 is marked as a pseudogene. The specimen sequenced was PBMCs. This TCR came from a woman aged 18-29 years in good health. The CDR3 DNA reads TGTGCCAGCAGCAGGATCACTAGCGGGAGGGCCTATTTAGCTCTACGCAATGAGCAGTTCTTC. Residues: CASSRITSGRAYLALRNEQFF.